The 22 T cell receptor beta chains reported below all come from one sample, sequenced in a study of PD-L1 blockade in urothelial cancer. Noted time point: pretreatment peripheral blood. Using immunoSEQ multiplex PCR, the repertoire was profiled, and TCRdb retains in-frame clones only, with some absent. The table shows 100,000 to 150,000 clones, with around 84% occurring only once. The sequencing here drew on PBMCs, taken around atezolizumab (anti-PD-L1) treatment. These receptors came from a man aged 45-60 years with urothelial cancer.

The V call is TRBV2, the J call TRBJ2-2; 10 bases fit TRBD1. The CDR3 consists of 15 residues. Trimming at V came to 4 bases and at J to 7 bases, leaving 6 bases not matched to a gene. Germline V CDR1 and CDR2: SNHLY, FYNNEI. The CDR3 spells CASSVETGGIGELFF. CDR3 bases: TGTGCCAGCAGTGTTGAGACAGGGGGCATCGGGGAGCTGTTTTTT. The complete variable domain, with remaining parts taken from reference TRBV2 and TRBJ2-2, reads EPEVTQTPSHQVTQMGQEVILRCVPISNHLYFYWYRQILGQKVEFLVSFYNNEISEKSEIFDDQFSVERPDGSNFTLKIRSTKLEDSAMYFCASSVETGGIGELFFGEGSRLTVL.

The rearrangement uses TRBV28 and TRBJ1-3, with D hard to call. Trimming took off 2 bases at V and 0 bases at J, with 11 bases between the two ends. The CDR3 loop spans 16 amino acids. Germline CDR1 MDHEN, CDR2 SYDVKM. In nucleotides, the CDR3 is TGTGCCAGCAGTTTACTGACGGAGTACTCTGGAAACACCATATATTTT. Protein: CASSLLTEYSGNTIYF.

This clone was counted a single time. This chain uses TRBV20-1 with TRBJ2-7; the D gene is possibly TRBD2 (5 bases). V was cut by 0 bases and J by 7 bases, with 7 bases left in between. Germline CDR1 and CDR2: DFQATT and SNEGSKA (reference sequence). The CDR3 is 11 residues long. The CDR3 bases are TGCAGTGCTAGAGATAAGCGGGAGCAGTACTTC. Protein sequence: CSARDKREQYF.

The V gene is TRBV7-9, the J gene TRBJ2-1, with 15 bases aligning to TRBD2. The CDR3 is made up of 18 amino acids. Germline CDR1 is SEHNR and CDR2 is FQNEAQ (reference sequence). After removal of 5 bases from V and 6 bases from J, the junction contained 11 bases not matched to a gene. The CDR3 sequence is CASSPGLAGGRGGNEQFF. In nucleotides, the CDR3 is TGTGCCAGCAGCCCGGGACTAGCGGGAGGCCGAGGAGGCAATGAGCAGTTCTTC. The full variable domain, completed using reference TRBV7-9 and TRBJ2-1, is DTGVSQNPRHKITKRGQNVTFRCDPISEHNRLYWYRQTLGQGPEFLTYFQNEAQLEKSRLLSDRFSAERPKGSFSTLEIQRTEQGDSAMYLCASSPGLAGGRGGNEQFFGPGTRLTVL.

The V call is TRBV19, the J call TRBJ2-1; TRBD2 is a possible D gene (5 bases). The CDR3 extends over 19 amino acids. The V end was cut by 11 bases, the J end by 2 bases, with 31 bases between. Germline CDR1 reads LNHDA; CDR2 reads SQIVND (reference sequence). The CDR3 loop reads CAPPWGKRPSRDPYNEQFF. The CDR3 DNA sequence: TGTGCCCCCCCATGGGGTAAGCGGCCGTCACGCGACCCCTACAATGAGCAGTTCTTC.

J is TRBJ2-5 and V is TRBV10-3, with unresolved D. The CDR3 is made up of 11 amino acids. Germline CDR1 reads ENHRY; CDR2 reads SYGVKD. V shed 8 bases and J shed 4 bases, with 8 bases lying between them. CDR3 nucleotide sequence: TGTGCCATCGGTCTGAGAGAGACCCAGTACTTC. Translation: CAIGLRETQYF.

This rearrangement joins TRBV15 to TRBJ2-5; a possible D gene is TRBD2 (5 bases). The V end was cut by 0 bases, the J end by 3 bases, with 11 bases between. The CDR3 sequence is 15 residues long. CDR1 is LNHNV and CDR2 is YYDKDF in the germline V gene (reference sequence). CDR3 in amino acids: CATSRDLRAEETQYF. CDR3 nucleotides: TGTGCCACCAGCAGAGATCTGAGGGCAGAAGAGACCCAGTACTTC.

The CDR3: CASSERGGRFTDTQYF. In DNA, the CDR3 is TGTGCCAGCAGTGAACGGGGCGGGAGGTTCACAGATACGCAGTATTTT. The J gene is TRBJ2-3, the V gene TRBV2; the match to TRBD2 covers 8 bases. The CDR3 sequence is 16 residues long. CDR1 and CDR2 from the germline V gene are SNHLY and FYNNEI. V shed 2 bases and J 2 bases; nucleotides not matched to a gene: 6.

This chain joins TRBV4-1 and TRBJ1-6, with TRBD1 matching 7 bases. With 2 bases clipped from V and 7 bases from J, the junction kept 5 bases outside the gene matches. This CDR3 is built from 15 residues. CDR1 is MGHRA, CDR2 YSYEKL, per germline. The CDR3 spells CASSQTTGSNSPLHF. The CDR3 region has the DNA TGCGCCAGCAGCCAAACGACAGGGTCGAATTCACCCCTCCACTTT.

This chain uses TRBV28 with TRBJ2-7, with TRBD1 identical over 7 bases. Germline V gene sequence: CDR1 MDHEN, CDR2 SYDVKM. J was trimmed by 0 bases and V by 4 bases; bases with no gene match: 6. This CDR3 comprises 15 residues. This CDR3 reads CASSSPGQSSYEQYF. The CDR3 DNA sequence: TGTGCCAGCAGTTCACCGGGACAGAGCTCCTACGAGCAGTACTTC.

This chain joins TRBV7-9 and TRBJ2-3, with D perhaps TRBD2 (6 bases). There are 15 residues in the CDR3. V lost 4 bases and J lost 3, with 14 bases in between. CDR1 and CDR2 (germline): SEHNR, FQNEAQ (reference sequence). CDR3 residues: CASSSSSGQTDTQYF. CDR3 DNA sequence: TGTGCCAGCAGCTCATCGAGCGGGCAAACAGATACGCAGTATTTT. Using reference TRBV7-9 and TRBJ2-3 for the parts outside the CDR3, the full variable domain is DTGVSQNPRHKITKRGQNVTFRCDPISEHNRLYWYRQTLGQGPEFLTYFQNEAQLEKSRLLSDRFSAERPKGSFSTLEIQRTEQGDSAMYLCASSSSSGQTDTQYFGPGTRLTVL.

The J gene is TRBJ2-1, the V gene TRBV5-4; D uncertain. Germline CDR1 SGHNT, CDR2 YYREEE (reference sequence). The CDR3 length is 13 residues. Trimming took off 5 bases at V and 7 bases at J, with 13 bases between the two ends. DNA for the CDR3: TGTGCCAGCAGACCCTTAGAGAGGAATGAGCAGTTCTTC. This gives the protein CASRPLERNEQFF.

CDR3 sequence reads: CASSQEGTPREAQPQHF. The DNA of the CDR3 is TGTGCCAGCAGCCAAGAGGGGACGCCTCGGGAGGCTCAGCCCCAGCATTTT. V and J are TRBV4-2 and TRBJ1-5; tentatively, D is TRBD1 (5 bases). CDR1 and CDR2 from the germline V gene are LGHNA and YNFKEQ. CDR3 size: 17 residues. Trimming cost V 0 bases and J 6 bases, with 18 bases left between them.

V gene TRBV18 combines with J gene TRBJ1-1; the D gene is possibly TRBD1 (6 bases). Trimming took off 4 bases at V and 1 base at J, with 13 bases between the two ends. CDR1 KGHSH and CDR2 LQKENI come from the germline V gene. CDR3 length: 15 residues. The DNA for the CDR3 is TGTGCCAGCTCACAAAGACAGGCGAGGAACACTGAAGCTTTCTTT. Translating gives CASSQRQARNTEAFF.

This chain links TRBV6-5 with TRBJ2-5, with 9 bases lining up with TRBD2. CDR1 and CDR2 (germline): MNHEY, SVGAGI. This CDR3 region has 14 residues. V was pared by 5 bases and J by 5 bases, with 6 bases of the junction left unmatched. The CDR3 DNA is TGTGCCAGCAGTCCGGGACTAGCCGGTGAGACCCAGTACTTC. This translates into CASSPGLAGETQYF.

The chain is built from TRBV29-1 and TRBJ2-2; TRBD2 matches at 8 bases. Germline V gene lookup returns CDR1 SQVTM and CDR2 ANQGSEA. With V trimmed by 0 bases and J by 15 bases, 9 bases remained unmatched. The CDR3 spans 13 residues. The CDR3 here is CSVEDPTSAKLFF. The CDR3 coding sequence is TGCAGCGTTGAAGATCCGACTAGCGCTAAGTTGTTTTTT.

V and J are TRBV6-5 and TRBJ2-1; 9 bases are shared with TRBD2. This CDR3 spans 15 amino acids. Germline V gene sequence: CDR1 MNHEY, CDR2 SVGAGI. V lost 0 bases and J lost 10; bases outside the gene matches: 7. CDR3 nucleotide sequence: TGTGCCAGCAGTTACTCCTCTCTAGCGGGGCTCGAGCAGTTCTTC. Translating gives CASSYSSLAGLEQFF.

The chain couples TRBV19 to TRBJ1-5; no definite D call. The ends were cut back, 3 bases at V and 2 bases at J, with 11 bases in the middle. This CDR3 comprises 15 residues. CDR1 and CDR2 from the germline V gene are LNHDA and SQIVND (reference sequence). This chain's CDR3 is CASSIPPTGNQPQHF. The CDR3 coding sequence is TGTGCCAGTAGTATCCCGCCAACTGGCAATCAGCCCCAGCATTTT.

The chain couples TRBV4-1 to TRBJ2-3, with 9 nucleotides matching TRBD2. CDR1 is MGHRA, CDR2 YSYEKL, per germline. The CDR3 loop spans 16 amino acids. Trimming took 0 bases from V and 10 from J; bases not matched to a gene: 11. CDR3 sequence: CASSQEIAGVPHPQYF. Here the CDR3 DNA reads TGCGCCAGCAGCCAAGAAATAGCGGGAGTGCCTCATCCGCAGTATTTT.

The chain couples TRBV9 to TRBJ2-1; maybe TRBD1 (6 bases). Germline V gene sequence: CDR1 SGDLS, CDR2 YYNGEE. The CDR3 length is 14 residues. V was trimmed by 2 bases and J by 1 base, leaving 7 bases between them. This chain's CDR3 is CASSVTGSYNEQFF. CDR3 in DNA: TGTGCCAGCAGCGTGACAGGTTCCTACAATGAGCAGTTCTTC.

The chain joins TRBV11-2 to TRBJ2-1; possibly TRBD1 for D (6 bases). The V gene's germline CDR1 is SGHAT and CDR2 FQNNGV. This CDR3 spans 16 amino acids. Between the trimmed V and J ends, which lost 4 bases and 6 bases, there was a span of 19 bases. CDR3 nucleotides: TGTGCCAGCAGCTCCTGGCCAAACAGGGATCTCAATGAGCAGTTCTTC. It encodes CASSSWPNRDLNEQFF.

The CDR3 DNA is TGTGCCAACGCACGCGGGGGAAACAATGAGCAGTTCTTC. Its protein is CANARGGNNEQFF. The chain has TRBV5-4 and TRBJ2-1; 7 bases fit TRBD2. This CDR3 has 13 amino acids. CDR1 and CDR2 (germline): SGHNT, YYREEE (reference sequence). V shed 9 bases and J 5 bases; nucleotides not matched to a gene: 8.